This TCR beta chain was captured in a study of naive and memory T cell subsets. Findings and caveats of the study: Gini index rose across naive, CM, EM and EMRA in CD4 and CD8. Especially in CD8 cells, naive repertoires contained a few larger clonotypes, possibly CD45RA-re-expressing memory cells.

As regards this clonotype: Its antigen is as yet unknown.

The CDR3 extends over 13 amino acids. With 2 bases removed from V and 10 bases from J, the gap between germline ends came to 17 bases. The germline CDR1 and CDR2 sequences are SQVTM and ANQGSEA. Two oligonucleotides, mixed equimolar, formed the beta constant-region primer covering TRBC1 and TRBC2. Four rounds of PCR amplified the ligated cDNA using nested alpha and beta constant-region primers plus SP2. TCRdb re-analysed the UMI-ligation and nested PCR reads in MiXCR, keeping a single row per CDR3 protein. The top ten hold approximately 0.14% of the sample, which has about 90,000 distinct CDR3 sequences, roughly 10% seen once.

The rearrangement links TRBV29-1 to TRBJ1-1; D gene ambiguous. The source of this sequence is a human donor in good health. Sequenced material: naive CD4+ T cells from blood. The CDR3 loop reads CSVERWSSLTAFF. In DNA form, the CDR3 reads TGCAGCGTTGAAAGGTGGTCATCACTGACAGCTTTCTTT.